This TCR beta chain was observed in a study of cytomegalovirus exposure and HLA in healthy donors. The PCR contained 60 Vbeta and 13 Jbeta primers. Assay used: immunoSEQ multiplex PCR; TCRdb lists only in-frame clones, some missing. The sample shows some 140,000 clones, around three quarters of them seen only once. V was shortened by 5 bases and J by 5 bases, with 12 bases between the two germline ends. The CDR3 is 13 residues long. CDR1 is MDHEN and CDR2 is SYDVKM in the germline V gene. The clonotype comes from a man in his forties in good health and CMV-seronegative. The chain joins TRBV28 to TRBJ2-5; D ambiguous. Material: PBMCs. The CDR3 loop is CASSTPARETQYF. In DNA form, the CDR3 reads TGTGCCAGCAGTACCCCGGCGAGGGAGACCCAGTACTTC.